The T cell receptor (beta chain) described here comes from a study of blood T cell repertoires in COVID-19. In the study overall: The study drew acute and convalescent COVID-19 samples from the United States, Italy and Spain. PBMCs, B-cell-depleted T cells, or T cells provided the cDNA or gDNA that made up the material.

This CDR3 region has 13 residues. V was trimmed by 6 bases and J by 4 bases, leaving 7 bases between them. The data were produced by immunoSEQ multiplex PCR, yet TCRdb's version contains in-frame clones alone and is incomplete. The sample lists fewer than 150,000 clones; around 89% were seen once. This sequence originates from a woman aged 45-59 years with acute or convalescent COVID-19. V gene TRBV12-3 or TRBV12-4 combines with J gene TRBJ2-6; no definite D call. Sequenced sample: peripheral blood. In nucleotides, the CDR3 is TGTGCCAGCAGACTGTCCGGGGCCAACGTCCTGACTTTC. Translated: CASRLSGANVLTF.